The rows below give T cell receptor beta chains drawn from one sample of a study of early T cells in non-severe SARS-CoV-2 infection. TCRdb passed the 5' RACE reads through MiXCR, listing each CDR3 protein once. This sample has fewer than 60,000 distinct CDR3 sequences, with 12% found just once. Sequencing was done on a sample of whole blood. Receptors originate from an adult who was a healthcare worker with PCR-confirmed SARS-CoV-2 infection or an uninfected control (not recorded which). Both conserved end residues are part of each CDR3. A D gene is named only where the DNA matches it firmly. Where a row states a size, it is once, few, many or the class of an expanded clone; other rows omit it.

J: TRBJ1-2
D: .
V: TRBV20-1
size: .
CDR3: CSDPTDGYYGYTF
DNA: TGCAGTGACCCAACTGACGGATACTATGGCTACACCTTC

J: TRBJ2-7
D: TRBD2
V: TRBV7-2
size: .
CDR3: CASSLAPSGAYEQYF
DNA: TGTGCCAGCAGCTTAGCGCCTAGCGGTGCCTACGAGCAGTACTTC

J: TRBJ1-2
D: .
V: TRBV6-6
size: few
CDR3: CASSSGLYGYTF
DNA: TGTGCCAGCAGTTCTGGGCTATATGGCTACACCTTC

J: TRBJ2-3
D: TRBD2
V: TRBV30
size: .
CDR3: CAWSVWREGPDTQYF
DNA: TGTGCCTGGAGTGTGTGGCGGGAGGGCCCAGATACGCAGTATTTT

J: TRBJ2-2
D: .
V: TRBV11-3
size: .
CDR3: CASSVRGNTGELFF
DNA: TGTGCCAGCAGCGTAAGGGGGAACACCGGGGAGCTGTTTTTT

J: TRBJ1-4
D: .
V: TRBV7-6
size: .
CDR3: CASSRDKNEKLFF
DNA: TGTGCCAGCAGCCGGGACAAAAATGAAAAACTGTTTTTT

J: TRBJ1-3
D: .
V: TRBV6-5
size: many
CDR3: CASSSSWTIGNTIYF
DNA: TGTGCCAGCAGTTCTTCTTGGACAATTGGAAACACCATATATTTT

J: TRBJ2-5
D: .
V: TRBV4-3
size: .
CDR3: CASSQASYQETQYF
DNA: TGCGCCAGCAGCCAAGCCTCGTACCAAGAGACCCAGTACTTC

J: TRBJ2-1
D: TRBD2
V: TRBV2
size: few
CDR3: CASSKRTSGSYNEQFF
DNA: TGTGCCAGCAGTAAAAGGACTAGCGGGAGTTACAATGAGCAGTTCTTC

J: TRBJ2-7
D: .
V: TRBV12-3/TRBV12-4
size: many
CDR3: CASSPRGYNEQYF
DNA: TGTGCCAGCAGCCCACGAGGGTACAACGAGCAGTACTTC

J: TRBJ1-1
D: .
V: TRBV4-2
size: few
CDR3: CASSQVRTATGTEAFF
DNA: TGTGCCAGCAGCCAAGTTAGGACAGCTACGGGCACTGAAGCTTTCTTT

J: TRBJ2-3
D: .
V: TRBV7-9
size: .
CDR3: CASSPSPADTQYF
DNA: TGTGCCAGCAGCCCCTCTCCTGCAGATACGCAGTATTTT

J: TRBJ1-2
D: TRBD1
V: TRBV29-1
size: many
CDR3: CSVEGYRGAGYTF
DNA: TGCAGCGTTGAAGGCTACAGGGGAGCAGGCTACACCTTC

J: TRBJ2-1
D: .
V: TRBV5-1
size: .
CDR3: CASSLGDSYNEQFF
DNA: TGCGCCAGCAGCTTGGGGGACTCATACAATGAGCAGTTCTTC

J: TRBJ1-1
D: .
V: TRBV11-2
size: many
CDR3: CASSLVPGGNEAFF
DNA: TGTGCCAGCAGCTTAGTTCCCGGGGGGAATGAAGCTTTCTTT

J: TRBJ1-1
D: .
V: TRBV20-1
size: few
CDR3: CSARDYGQGYTEAFF
DNA: TGCAGTGCTAGAGATTATGGCCAGGGTTACACTGAAGCTTTCTTT

J: TRBJ2-3
D: .
V: TRBV7-9
size: few
CDR3: CASSPAASSSDTQYF
DNA: TGTGCCAGCAGCCCGGCGGCTAGCTCTTCAGATACGCAGTATTTT

J: TRBJ2-1
D: TRBD2
V: TRBV6-2/TRBV6-3
size: many
CDR3: CASSYSGLAGAYNEQFF
DNA: TGTGCCAGCAGTTACTCGGGACTAGCGGGAGCCTACAATGAGCAGTTCTTC

J: TRBJ2-5
D: .
V: TRBV13
size: .
CDR3: CASTQGGSRQETQYF
DNA: TGTGCCAGCACCCAAGGGGGTTCCCGGCAAGAGACCCAGTACTTC

J: TRBJ1-1
D: TRBD1
V: TRBV11-3
size: .
CDR3: CASSARQGSMNTEAFF
DNA: TGTGCCAGCAGCGCTCGACAGGGGAGCATGAACACTGAAGCTTTCTTT

J: TRBJ2-7
D: TRBD2
V: TRBV7-2
size: .
CDR3: CASSSRLAGFTEQYF
DNA: TGTGCCAGCAGCTCCCGACTAGCGGGATTTACGGAGCAGTACTTC

J: TRBJ1-1
D: TRBD1
V: TRBV7-8
size: few
CDR3: CASSWAAGGNTEAFF
DNA: TGTGCCAGCAGCTGGGCGGCAGGGGGGAACACTGAAGCTTTCTTT

J: TRBJ2-2
D: .
V: TRBV6-7
size: many
CDR3: CASRMDGSRHRELFF
DNA: TGTGCCAGCAGGATGGACGGAAGTCGGCACCGGGAGCTGTTTTTT

J: TRBJ1-1
D: .
V: TRBV10-1
size: many
CDR3: CASSLNSVPTEAFF
DNA: TGCGCCAGCAGCCTCAACAGCGTACCCACTGAAGCTTTCTTT

J: TRBJ2-1
D: .
V: TRBV14
size: .
CDR3: CASSWDAIQEQFF
DNA: TGTGCCAGCAGCTGGGACGCGATCCAGGAGCAGTTCTTC

J: TRBJ2-1
D: .
V: TRBV6-7
size: many
CDR3: CASSYSLVPNEQFF
DNA: TGTGCCAGCAGTTACAGCCTAGTCCCTAATGAGCAGTTCTTC

J: TRBJ1-5
D: .
V: TRBV12-3/TRBV12-4
size: .
CDR3: CASSLAGNQPQHF
DNA: TGTGCCAGCAGTTTAGCGGGGAATCAGCCCCAGCATTTT

J: TRBJ2-7
D: TRBD2
V: TRBV11-3
size: .
CDR3: CASRREGPHEQYF
DNA: TGTGCCAGCAGGCGGGAGGGCCCCCACGAGCAGTACTTC

J: TRBJ2-1
D: .
V: TRBV12-3/TRBV12-4
size: few
CDR3: CASSLSKAGVPNEQFF
DNA: TGTGCCAGCAGCCTTAGCAAGGCGGGTGTTCCCAATGAGCAGTTCTTC

J: TRBJ2-2
D: TRBD1
V: TRBV20-1
size: .
CDR3: CSARPGTGAGELFF
DNA: TGCAGTGCTCGTCCCGGGACAGGGGCCGGGGAGCTGTTTTTT

J: TRBJ2-2
D: .
V: TRBV11-2
size: medium-sized
CDR3: CASSLAFNTGELFF
DNA: TGTGCCAGCAGCTTAGCATTCAACACCGGGGAGCTGTTTTTT

J: TRBJ1-1
D: TRBD1
V: TRBV30
size: many
CDR3: CAWGRGGLGTEAFF
DNA: TGTGCCTGGGGCAGGGGGGGTTTGGGCACTGAAGCTTTCTTT

J: TRBJ1-6
D: .
V: TRBV7-9
size: many
CDR3: CASSQGRLYSPLHF
DNA: TGTGCCAGCAGCCAAGGCCGACTGTACTCACCCCTCCACTTT

J: TRBJ1-2
D: .
V: TRBV28
size: .
CDR3: CASSLISYGYTF
DNA: TGTGCCAGCAGTTTGATCAGCTATGGCTACACCTTC

J: TRBJ1-1
D: TRBD1
V: TRBV12-3/TRBV12-4
size: many
CDR3: CASNNPPGQGGGTEAFF
DNA: TGTGCCAGCAACAACCCACCGGGACAGGGCGGAGGCACTGAAGCTTTCTTT

J: TRBJ2-5
D: .
V: TRBV30
size: few
CDR3: CAWSVRVRETQYF
DNA: TGTGCCTGGAGTGTACGTGTCCGGGAGACCCAGTACTTC

J: TRBJ2-1
D: .
V: TRBV5-4
size: few
CDR3: CASIPQTRGRVGDEQFF
DNA: TGTGCCAGCATCCCCCAAACCAGGGGGAGGGTTGGGGATGAGCAGTTCTTC